This entry lists 21 T cell receptor beta chains sequenced from one sample in a study of cytomegalovirus exposure and HLA in healthy donors. The PCR employed 60 Vbeta primers together with 13 Jbeta primers. TCRdb keeps only in-frame clones here, not all; method: immunoSEQ multiplex PCR. The sample includes over 75,000 clones, approximately 85% of them seen just once. Sequencing was carried out using PBMCs. The receptors shown here come from a woman aged 18-29 years in good health and CMV-seropositive.

This clone was seen a handful of times. CDR3 in DNA: TGTGCCAGCAGTCTTAACAGGGAACACGAGCAGTACTTC. This codes for CASSLNREHEQYF. V usage is TRBV28 and J usage is TRBJ2-7, with TRBD1 as a possible D gene (6 bases). The CDR3 runs 13 residues. The ends were cut back, 5 bases at V and 5 bases at J, with 13 bases in the middle. Germline V gene data show CDR1 as MDHEN and CDR2 as SYDVKM.

This clone was found a few times. The CDR3 bases are TGTGCCACCTCTGGGGCCATGCCAACTAATGAAAAACTGTTTTTT. This encodes CATSGAMPTNEKLFF. The V and J genes are TRBV6-5 and TRBJ1-4; a weak D match, TRBD1 (5 bases). V gave up 10 bases and J gave up 0 bases, with 15 bases separating them. CDR1 is MNHEY and CDR2 is SVGAGI in the germline V gene. The CDR3 sequence is 15 residues long.

This clone turned up a few times. The chain links TRBV6-5 to TRBJ2-1; D gene unclear. V was cut by 5 bases and J by 0 bases, with 8 bases left in between. The CDR3 has 14 residues. Germline CDR1 and CDR2: MNHEY and SVGAGI. The CDR3 loop is CASSSSSSYNEQFF. CDR3 sequence (DNA): TGTGCCAGCAGTAGTTCGAGCTCCTACAATGAGCAGTTCTTC.

The rearrangement uses TRBV28 and TRBJ1-5, with a possible D match to TRBD1 (5 bases). CDR1 and CDR2 (germline): MDHEN, SYDVKM. The V end lost 0 bases, the J end lost 6 bases, and 15 bases lay between the germline ends. The CDR3 length is 16 residues. CDR3 residues: CASSLWTAGGIQPQHF. CDR3 DNA sequence: TGTGCCAGCAGTTTATGGACGGCCGGGGGGATTCAGCCCCAGCATTTT.

The chain uses TRBV6-6 and TRBJ2-5; D is undetermined. This CDR3 contains 14 residues. V lost 5 bases and J lost 5, with 15 bases in between. The germline CDR1 and CDR2 sequences are MNHNY and SVGAGI (reference sequence). CDR3 sequence: CASSPDITAETQYF. CDR3 coding DNA: TGTGCCAGCAGTCCTGACATCACCGCGGAGACCCAGTACTTC.

The V and J genes are TRBV5-4 and TRBJ1-1; the D gene is possibly TRBD1 (6 bases). Germline V CDR1 and CDR2: SGHNT, YYREEE (reference sequence). This CDR3 is 16 amino acids long. Trimming removed 0 bases at V and 0 bases at J, with 12 bases between. CDR3 sequence (DNA): TGTGCCAGCAGCTTGGGCTCAGGGGTCATGAACACTGAAGCTTTCTTT. Translation: CASSLGSGVMNTEAFF.

This chain uses TRBV6-5 with TRBJ1-1; D is possibly TRBD1 (5 bases). The V end lost 2 bases, the J end lost 8 bases, and 12 bases lay between the germline ends. This CDR3 has 13 residues. CDR1 MNHEY and CDR2 SVGAGI come from the germline V gene. This CDR3 reads CASSYGAGVEAFF. CDR3 coding DNA: TGTGCCAGCAGTTACGGGGCGGGGGTGGAAGCTTTCTTT.

V usage is TRBV5-1 and J usage is TRBJ2-3; D is unresolved. Per the germline V gene, CDR1 is SGHRS and CDR2 is YFSETQ. CDR3 length: 14 residues. V lost 0 bases and J 8 bases, leaving 13 bases between the germline ends. CDR3 in amino acids: CASSLEVVEATQYF. The CDR3 DNA reads as TGCGCCAGCAGCTTGGAGGTTGTAGAGGCTACGCAGTATTTT.

The genes are TRBV13 and TRBJ1-3; D might be TRBD1 (6 bases). V was cut by 5 bases and J by 1 base, with 12 bases left in between. The CDR3 loop spans 15 amino acids. The germline V gene encodes CDR1 PRHDT and CDR2 FYEKMQ (reference sequence). As DNA, the CDR3 is TGTGCCAGCAGCAAGGACAGACTATCTGGAAACACCATATATTTT. As protein: CASSKDRLSGNTIYF.

There are a few counts of this clone. This rearrangement joins TRBV5-5 to TRBJ2-7; 11 bases line up with TRBD1. This CDR3 is built from 16 residues. From germline, CDR1 is SGHKS and CDR2 YYEKEE (reference sequence). The V gene end was trimmed by 0 bases and the J gene end by 4 bases; junction bases not matched to a gene: 6. Here the CDR3 reads CASSLDPGTGGYEQYF. The CDR3 DNA reads TGTGCCAGCAGCTTGGATCCCGGGACAGGGGGTTACGAGCAGTACTTC.

This chain links TRBV6-1 with TRBJ2-4; no reliable D call. The CDR3 is 10 residues long. V was pared by 3 bases and J by 9 bases, with 3 bases between. Germline V lookup: CDR1 MNHNS, CDR2 SASEGT. The CDR3 bases are TGTGCCAGCAGTGACGGCATTCAGTACTTC. Protein sequence: CASSDGIQYF.

Only one count was recorded for this clone. The chain carries TRBV19 and TRBJ1-5; possibly TRBD1 for D (5 bases). Trimming removed 1 base from V and 6 bases from J, with 7 bases in between. The CDR3 contains 13 residues. Germline loops: CDR1 LNHDA, CDR2 SQIVND (reference sequence). The CDR3 DNA reads TGTGCCAGTAGTATAGGGGGGGGTCAGCCCCAGCATTTT. It codes for CASSIGGGQPQHF.

The rearrangement uses TRBV7-6 and TRBJ1-1; possible D gene TRBD1, 6 bases. Germline values: CDR1 SGHVS, CDR2 FNYEAQ. This CDR3 spans 14 amino acids. V shed 5 bases and J shed 0 bases, with 10 bases lying between them. This CDR3 reads CASSPGQLNTEAFF. As DNA, the CDR3 is TGTGCCAGCAGCCCAGGACAGTTGAACACTGAAGCTTTCTTT.

The chain joins TRBV5-6 to TRBJ2-2; maybe TRBD1 (6 bases). CDR1 SGHDT and CDR2 YYEEEE come from the germline V gene. V was cut by 8 bases and J by 1 base, with 12 bases left in between. CDR3 length: 14 residues. The CDR3 loop reads CASTTGMNTGELFF. In DNA form, the CDR3 reads TGTGCCAGTACTACAGGGATGAACACCGGGGAGCTGTTTTTT.

This chain connects TRBV30 to TRBJ2-1, with a weak D call TRBD1 (6 bases). Trimming removed 0 bases at V and 7 bases at J, with 7 bases between. Germline V lookup: CDR1 GTSNPN, CDR2 SVGIG (reference sequence). The CDR3 covers 12 residues. The chain's CDR3 is CAWSVTGNEQFF. CDR3 DNA: TGTGCCTGGAGTGTAACAGGGAATGAGCAGTTCTTC.

V and J are TRBV11-2 and TRBJ1-2; D not resolved. Trimming cost V 0 bases and J 8 bases, with 4 bases left between them. Germline assignment: CDR1 SGHAT and CDR2 FQNNGV. The CDR3 is made up of 11 amino acids. CDR3: CASSLESGYTF. The CDR3 DNA reads as TGTGCCAGCAGCTTAGAGTCGGGCTACACCTTC.

The V call is TRBV5-1, the J call TRBJ2-7; the match to TRBD2 covers 8 bases. The CDR3 covers 15 residues. V was pared by 4 bases and J by 3 bases, with 9 bases of the junction left unmatched. Germline CDR1 SGHRS, CDR2 YFSETQ. The DNA of the CDR3 is TGCGCCAGCAGCCCCGTGTTAGCGGGACTCTACGAGCAGTACTTC. It specifies CASSPVLAGLYEQYF.

The DNA for the CDR3 is TGTGCCAGCAGCACCAGACAGGGGGCGGAAAATGGCTACACCTTC. Its protein product is CASSTRQGAENGYTF. V and J are TRBV11-2 and TRBJ1-2; TRBD1 aligns across 10 bases. CDR3 length: 15 amino acids. Germline CDR1 is SGHAT and CDR2 is FQNNGV. Germline trimming cut 5 bases from V and 6 bases from J; bases unmatched to any gene: 9.

V is TRBV7-9 and J is TRBJ2-3; 8 bases are shared with TRBD2. V lost 1 base, J lost 6 bases, and 6 bases stayed unmatched. CDR1 SEHNR and CDR2 FQNEAQ come from the germline V gene (reference sequence). The CDR3 is 15 amino acids. The CDR3 region is CASSLEGTSRDTQYF. DNA of the CDR3: TGTGCCAGCAGCTTAGAGGGGACTAGTCGGGATACGCAGTATTTT.

The chain couples TRBV6-5 to TRBJ1-5; D not resolved. The germline CDR1 and CDR2 sequences are MNHEY and SVGAGI. Trimming took off 8 bases at V and 3 bases at J, with 11 bases between the two ends. The CDR3 is made up of 13 amino acids. The CDR3 nucleotides are TGTGCCAGCCCCGGGGAGTTCAATCAGCCCCAGCATTTT. Protein: CASPGEFNQPQHF.

The chain has TRBV9 and TRBJ2-2; possibly TRBD1 for D (6 bases). CDR1 and CDR2 (germline): SGDLS, YYNGEE. This CDR3 is built from 15 residues. Trimming removed 1 base from V and 4 bases from J, with 11 bases in between. As DNA, the CDR3 is TGTGCCAGCAGCGTAAGGACAGTCCCCACCGGGGAGCTGTTTTTT. Encoded protein: CASSVRTVPTGELFF.